A selection of T cell receptor beta chains follows, all from one sample in a study of PD-1 blockade in classical Hodgkin lymphoma. Sequencing was performed with immunoSEQ multiplex PCR; in TCRdb, only in-frame clones are kept and a portion is missing. Of tens of thousands of clones in the sample, roughly 90% are singletons; the top ten hold about a quarter. Material: peripheral blood mononuclear cells (PBMCs), obtained before the fourth cycle of nivolumab. The receptors originated from a human donor with classical Hodgkin lymphoma. Both conserved end residues are part of each CDR3. D genes are given only for firm matches. Clone size appears in some rows only: once, few, many, or a class for an expanded clone.

d_gene | j_gene | v_gene | abundance | CDR3nt | CDR3aa
- | TRBJ1-1 | TRBV21-1 | - | TGTGCCAGCAGCAAAGAGTACAGGGGACCTGAAGCTTTCTTT | CASSKEYRGPEAFF
- | TRBJ1-1 | TRBV25-1 | - | TGTGCCAGCAGTGATCAGGGGAGAAGGAACGGATTTACTGAAGCTTTCTTT | CASSDQGRRNGFTEAFF
- | TRBJ1-5 | TRBV2 | - | TGTGCCAGCACTGGGTTCATAACAGAAGCAGTGCGTCAGCCCCAGCATTTT | CASTGFITEAVRQPQHF
TRBD1 | TRBJ2-5 | TRBV7-9 | - | TGTGCCAGCAGCTTAGCGATACAGGGGAGGACCCAGTACTTC | CASSLAIQGRTQYF
TRBD2 | TRBJ2-1 | TRBV11-2 | - | TGTGCCAGCAGCTCACGACTAGCGGGAGACAATGAGCAGTTCTTC | CASSSRLAGDNEQFF
TRBD2 | TRBJ2-3 | TRBV30 | - | TGTGCCTGGAAATGGGGGACTACTAGCACAGATACGCAGTATTTT | CAWKWGTTSTDTQYF
- | TRBJ1-5 | TRBV2 | - | TGTGCCAGCAGAGAGTTCCAGGGCGATCAGCCCCAGCATTTT | CASREFQGDQPQHF
- | TRBJ1-2 | TRBV30 | - | TGTGCCTGGACCGTAGGTGGGAACTATGGCTACACCTTC | CAWTVGGNYGYTF
- | TRBJ2-7 | TRBV7-2 | - | TGTGCCAGCAGCTTAGACACCTACGAGCAGTACTTC | CASSLDTYEQYF
- | TRBJ2-3 | TRBV23-1 | - | TGCGCCAGCAGTCAAACCCCCCCGGGGACGGAGGGCACAGATACGCAGTATTTT | CASSQTPPGTEGTDTQYF
- | TRBJ2-7 | TRBV30 | - | TGTGCCTGGCCCCAGGGAGTGATGGACGAGCAGTACTTC | CAWPQGVMDEQYF
TRBD1 | TRBJ1-2 | TRBV5-1 | - | TGCGCCAGCAGCCGCGACAGGGTGGTTGGCTACACCTTC | CASSRDRVVGYTF
TRBD2 | TRBJ2-1 | TRBV6-5 | once | TGTGCCAGCAGTTATCCGGGACTAGTCTCCAATGAGCAGTTCTTC | CASSYPGLVSNEQFF
- | TRBJ2-4 | TRBV9 | - | TGTGCCAGCAGCGTAGCTTGGGGACCCCGGGCCAAAAACATTCAGTACTTC | CASSVAWGPRAKNIQYF
- | TRBJ2-2 | TRBV5-4 | - | TGTGCCAGCAGCCCACGGACAGAGAACACCGGGGAGCTGTTTTTT | CASSPRTENTGELFF
- | TRBJ2-6 | TRBV10-1 | - | TGCGCCAGCATCGCACAAAGTCGGGCCAACGTCCTGACTTTC | CASIAQSRANVLTF
- | TRBJ1-1 | TRBV9 | - | TGTGCCAGCAGCGTAGTACCCGGGGCTGAAGCTTTCTTT | CASSVVPGAEAFF
- | TRBJ2-3 | TRBV7-8 | - | TGTGCCAGCACCCTAGCCGCCGGACATGACACAGATACGCAGTATTTT | CASTLAAGHDTDTQYF
TRBD2 | TRBJ2-2 | TRBV7-7 | - | TGTGCCAGCAGCCTTACTAGCGGGTTCACCGGGGAGCTGTTTTTT | CASSLTSGFTGELFF
TRBD1 | TRBJ1-2 | TRBV30 | - | TGTGCCTGGAGTCCCGGGACAGGGTGGTATGGCTACACCTTC | CAWSPGTGWYGYTF
- | TRBJ2-1 | TRBV7-8 | once | TGTGCCAGCAGCCGACCGTCCCAGGGTCTCAATGAGCAGTTCTTC | CASSRPSQGLNEQFF
TRBD2 | TRBJ2-6 | TRBV10-1 | - | TGCGCCAGCAGTGACGGTGGGAGGGCCTCTGGGGCCAACGTCCTGACTTTC | CASSDGGRASGANVLTF
- | TRBJ2-7 | TRBV18 | - | TGTGCCAGCTCACCTCTGACTTACGAGCAGTACTTC | CASSPLTYEQYF
- | TRBJ2-2 | TRBV19 | - | TGTGCCAGTAGTATGCAGCCAAACACCGGGGAGCTGTTTTTT | CASSMQPNTGELFF
- | TRBJ2-5 | TRBV7-9 | once | TGTGCCAGCACGACAGCCCAAGAGACCCAGTACTTC | CASTTAQETQYF
TRBD2 | TRBJ2-7 | TRBV11-1 | - | TGTGCCAGCAGCGGAGGACTAGCGGGAGTTTCGTACGAGCAGTACTTC | CASSGGLAGVSYEQYF
- | TRBJ2-3 | TRBV7-3 | - | TGTGCCAGCAGCCGGTTCCGAGGGGGGGCCAAAGATACGCAGTATTTT | CASSRFRGGAKDTQYF
TRBD1 | TRBJ2-3 | TRBV6-5 | - | TGTGCCAGCAGTTACGGGTTTGGACAGGGGTCAGATACGCAGTATTTT | CASSYGFGQGSDTQYF
- | TRBJ1-6 | TRBV27 | few | TGTGCCAGCAGCCGGAGGAACTCACCCCTCCACTTT | CASSRRNSPLHF